This T cell receptor (beta chain) comes out of a study of neurological immune-mediated disorders. Overall study findings and caveats: None of the CDR3 amino acid sequences of expanded clones recurred across subjects, suggesting private repertoires in all groups.

This CDR3 is built from 10 residues. Germline values: CDR1 MGHRA, CDR2 YSYEKL. Trimming pared 11 bases from V and 6 bases from J, leaving 10 bases between. This clonotype was recorded at least ten times. Its matching antigen is unknown. TCRdb itself ran the 5' RACE reads through MiXCR, one entry per CDR3 protein. In the table there are 55,000 to 70,000 distinct CDR3 sequences, 3.9% of which are singletons. The receptor comes from a man between 25 and 39 years old with multiple sclerosis. The source material was PBMCs. J is TRBJ1-1 and V is TRBV4-1; no definite D call. The CDR3 region has the DNA TGCGCCTGGACGGGCGCTGAAGCTTTCTTT. Protein sequence: CAWTGAEAFF.